This T cell receptor (beta chain) was recorded in a study of T-cell memory formation after mild COVID-19. CDR1 is KGHDR and CDR2 is SFDVKD in the germline V gene. The V gene end was trimmed by 4 bases and the J gene end by 1 base; junction bases not matched to a gene: 7. The CDR3 is made up of 17 amino acids. In TCRdb, the 5' RACE reads were re-called with MiXCR into one record per CDR3 protein. This table holds under 90,000 distinct CDR3 sequences, over 11% found once. The TCR comes from an adult woman who had mild COVID-19 (a few samples of this study predate the infection). Cell type and time point are not known. Specimen: PBMCs or a T cell subset sorted from them (not recorded which). The genes are TRBV24-1 and TRBJ2-5, with 11 bases aligning to TRBD1. CDR3 loop: CATSDEPGTGGQETQYF. CDR3 in DNA: TGTGCCACCAGTGACGAACCGGGGACAGGGGGCCAAGAGACCCAGTACTTC.